This is a list of T cell receptor beta chains from one sample in a study of OX40 agonist ivuxolimab in advanced cancers. TCRdb's table, derived via immunoSEQ multiplex PCR, lists solely in-frame clones and lacks some. The sample yields 80,000 to 95,000 clones, 91% seen once. The source was CD4+ or CD8+ T cells sorted from blood, collected in a trial of the OX40 agonist ivuxolimab. These receptors all stem from an adult with an advanced solid tumor such as melanoma, head and neck, liver or kidney cancer. Each CDR3 is given with its conserved first and last residue. A D gene is named only where the DNA matches it firmly. The size of a clone is reported for some rows only, either as once, few or many, or as a class for expanded clones.

size: NA; D: TRBD1; V: TRBV5-1; J: TRBJ2-7; DNA: TGCGCCAGCAGTTCCACAGGGGGCGCGGTGGTCGAGCAGTACTTC; CDR3: CASSSTGGAVVEQYF
size: NA; D: TRBD2; V: TRBV2; J: TRBJ2-7; DNA: TGTGCCAGCAGTGAACTAGCGGGGACCTACGAGCAGTACTTC; CDR3: CASSELAGTYEQYF
size: NA; D: TRBD1; V: TRBV6-1; J: TRBJ1-2; DNA: TGTGCCAGCACCGGAGGGACAGGGGGGTATGGCTACACCTTC; CDR3: CASTGGTGGYGYTF
size: NA; D: TRBD1; V: TRBV27; J: TRBJ2-1; DNA: TGTGCCAGCAACGTCCGACAGGGTTACAATGAGCAGTTCTTC; CDR3: CASNVRQGYNEQFF
size: NA; D: NA; V: TRBV5-1; J: TRBJ1-1; DNA: TGCGCCAGCAGCGAGTGGAGGTACGGGTCTGAAGCTTTCTTT; CDR3: CASSEWRYGSEAFF
size: NA; D: NA; V: TRBV11-2; J: TRBJ1-1; DNA: TGTGCCAGCAGCTTAGGCAGCTGGACTGAAGCTTTCTTT; CDR3: CASSLGSWTEAFF
size: NA; D: NA; V: TRBV11-2; J: TRBJ1-1; DNA: TGTGCCAGCAGCCCACACAGGGTGGGGACCACTGAAGCTTTCTTT; CDR3: CASSPHRVGTTEAFF
size: NA; D: NA; V: TRBV5-1; J: TRBJ1-1; DNA: TGCGCCAGCAGCTTGGCAGTGGAGTTTCCTGAAGCTTTCTTT; CDR3: CASSLAVEFPEAFF
size: NA; D: NA; V: TRBV7-6; J: TRBJ2-1; DNA: TGTGCCAGCAGCCTCCTAACTGCGGCAAAATACAATGAGCAGTTCTTC; CDR3: CASSLLTAAKYNEQFF
size: NA; D: NA; V: TRBV12-5; J: TRBJ2-5; DNA: TGTGCTAGTGCCCCCCCCCAAGAGACCCAGTACTTC; CDR3: CASAPPQETQYF
size: NA; D: TRBD1; V: TRBV7-2; J: TRBJ2-7; DNA: TGTGCCAGCAGCCCAGGACAGGGCCTCGAGCAGTACTTC; CDR3: CASSPGQGLEQYF
size: NA; D: TRBD1; V: TRBV5-1; J: TRBJ2-7; DNA: TGCGCCAGCAGCTTGGTCTTTGACGTACCCGGGACAGGGCTCTACGAGCAGTACTTC; CDR3: CASSLVFDVPGTGLYEQYF
size: NA; D: TRBD1; V: TRBV6-1; J: TRBJ1-2; DNA: TGTGCCAGCAGTGAAGAGGTGGGACAGGGGGCGCGTGGCTACACCTTC; CDR3: CASSEEVGQGARGYTF
size: NA; D: NA; V: TRBV15; J: TRBJ2-1; DNA: TGTGCCACCAGCAGGAGGGGCGCCGCGGACAATGAGCAGTTCTTC; CDR3: CATSRRGAADNEQFF
size: NA; D: NA; V: TRBV5-3; J: TRBJ1-3; DNA: TGTGCCAGAAGCTTATCAGGGTCTGGAAACACCATATATTTT; CDR3: CARSLSGSGNTIYF
size: NA; D: NA; V: TRBV10-3; J: TRBJ1-2; DNA: TGTGCCATCAGTGAGTGGGGACGGGTCTATGGCTACACCTTC; CDR3: CAISEWGRVYGYTF
size: NA; D: TRBD1; V: TRBV2; J: TRBJ2-7; DNA: TGTGCCAGCAGCTCACGGGAAGGCAGGGGGCCCTACGAGCAGTACTTC; CDR3: CASSSREGRGPYEQYF
size: NA; D: NA; V: TRBV9; J: TRBJ2-3; DNA: TGTGCCAGCAGCGTTTTTAGCGGATTAGGGGCAGATACGCAGTATTTT; CDR3: CASSVFSGLGADTQYF
size: NA; D: NA; V: TRBV9; J: TRBJ2-3; DNA: TGTGCCAGCAGCGCTACAGATACGCAGTATTTT; CDR3: CASSATDTQYF
size: NA; D: NA; V: TRBV29-1; J: TRBJ2-1; DNA: TGCAGCGTTGGAGGGACCCCCTACAATGAGCAGTTCTTC; CDR3: CSVGGTPYNEQFF
size: NA; D: TRBD2; V: TRBV18; J: TRBJ2-3; DNA: TGTGCCAGCTCACCACCGGGACTAGCGTTCGTTACGCAGTATTTT; CDR3: CASSPPGLAFVTQYF
size: NA; D: TRBD1; V: TRBV11-3; J: TRBJ2-5; DNA: TGTGCCAGCAGCGGCCGGGACAGACAAGAGACCCAGTACTTC; CDR3: CASSGRDRQETQYF
size: NA; D: TRBD1; V: TRBV7-9; J: TRBJ2-1; DNA: TGTGCCAGCAGCTTAGTTCAACAGGGGCTGTTCTTC; CDR3: CASSLVQQGLFF
size: NA; D: NA; V: TRBV10-3; J: TRBJ2-7; DNA: TGTGCCACCGTTAATGCACTCAGATCGGACAGATTTTCCTACGAGCAGTACTTC; CDR3: CATVNALRSDRFSYEQYF
size: NA; D: TRBD2; V: TRBV12-5; J: TRBJ2-5; DNA: TGTGCTAGTGGTTTGGACCTAGGGAGGGGAGAGACCCAGTACTTC; CDR3: CASGLDLGRGETQYF
size: once; D: TRBD1; V: TRBV5-6; J: TRBJ2-7; DNA: TGTGCCAGCAACACGGAGGACAGGGCCTTCTACGAGCAGTACTTC; CDR3: CASNTEDRAFYEQYF
size: NA; D: NA; V: TRBV19; J: TRBJ2-5; DNA: TGTGCCAGTAGTATAGGAGCCTCAGGGAACGCCAGGCTAGAGACCCAGTACTTC; CDR3: CASSIGASGNARLETQYF
size: NA; D: NA; V: TRBV27; J: TRBJ1-4; DNA: TGTGCCAGCAGTTTGAGGGCAGGGTGGGAAAAACTGTTTTTT; CDR3: CASSLRAGWEKLFF
size: NA; D: TRBD1; V: TRBV19; J: TRBJ2-7; DNA: TGTGCCAGTAGCGGGGGACAGGGTTACGAGCAGTACTTC; CDR3: CASSGGQGYEQYF
size: NA; D: NA; V: TRBV7-9; J: TRBJ2-1; DNA: TGTGCCAGCAGCTTAGGTGACAGTTTTAACAATGAGCAGTTCTTC; CDR3: CASSLGDSFNNEQFF
size: NA; D: TRBD1; V: TRBV5-1; J: TRBJ2-3; DNA: TGCGCCAGCAGCTTGAATCAGGGGGTGAGGACAGATACGCAGTATTTT; CDR3: CASSLNQGVRTDTQYF
size: NA; D: NA; V: TRBV4-1; J: TRBJ1-1; DNA: TGCGCCAGCAGCCCTGGGAAGAACACTGAAGCTTTCTTT; CDR3: CASSPGKNTEAFF
size: NA; D: NA; V: TRBV27; J: TRBJ2-1; DNA: TGTGCCAGCAGTTCAGTGGACGAGCAGTTCTTC; CDR3: CASSSVDEQFF
size: once; D: NA; V: TRBV6-6; J: TRBJ1-1; DNA: TGTGCCAGCAGGGGACGGCAAGCTTTCTTT; CDR3: CASRGRQAFF
size: NA; D: NA; V: TRBV5-4; J: TRBJ1-1; DNA: TGTGCCAGCAGCTTGGCCGGGGGGGTGAACACTGAAGCTTTCTTT; CDR3: CASSLAGGVNTEAFF
size: NA; D: TRBD1; V: TRBV5-5; J: TRBJ1-5; DNA: TGTGCCAGCAGCGGGGGACAGGCCATGAATCAGCCCCAGCATTTT; CDR3: CASSGGQAMNQPQHF
size: once; D: TRBD2; V: TRBV10-1; J: TRBJ2-1; DNA: TGCGCCAGCAGTACTATAGCGGGAAGCTCCTACAATGAGCAGTTCTTC; CDR3: CASSTIAGSSYNEQFF
size: NA; D: TRBD1; V: TRBV19; J: TRBJ1-3; DNA: TGTGCCAGTAGTATATCTGGGGACAGCTCTGGAAACACCATATATTTT; CDR3: CASSISGDSSGNTIYF
size: NA; D: NA; V: TRBV7-8; J: TRBJ2-7; DNA: TGTGCCAGCAGCCCACCGGGACTGGCGGGCTACGAGCAGTACTTC; CDR3: CASSPPGLAGYEQYF
size: NA; D: TRBD1; V: TRBV29-1; J: TRBJ2-1; DNA: TGCAGCGCTACGGACAGGGTGGGGTACCGCTCCTACAATGAGCAGTTCTTC; CDR3: CSATDRVGYRSYNEQFF
size: NA; D: NA; V: TRBV15; J: TRBJ2-7; DNA: TGTGCCACCAGCAGAGATCGTGAGGGCTACGAGCAGTACTTC; CDR3: CATSRDREGYEQYF
size: NA; D: NA; V: TRBV16; J: TRBJ2-2; DNA: TGTGCCAGCAGCCAACTACGGGCTCAAGGCACGAACACCGGGGAGCTGTTTTTT; CDR3: CASSQLRAQGTNTGELFF
size: once; D: NA; V: TRBV6-5; J: TRBJ2-1; DNA: TGTGCCAGCAACACAGGGAGGTACAATGAGCAGTTCTTC; CDR3: CASNTGRYNEQFF
size: NA; D: NA; V: TRBV2; J: TRBJ2-1; DNA: TGTGCCAGCAGTACACCGCAAACTCCTCATGAGCAGTTCTTC; CDR3: CASSTPQTPHEQFF
size: NA; D: TRBD1; V: TRBV5-4; J: TRBJ2-7; DNA: TGTGCCAGCAGCCAAACGGGACAGCCCTACGAGCAGTACTTC; CDR3: CASSQTGQPYEQYF
size: NA; D: NA; V: TRBV30; J: TRBJ2-3; DNA: TGTGCCTGGAGTCCTAAACTAGCTCCGTCCACAGATACGCAGTATTTT; CDR3: CAWSPKLAPSTDTQYF
size: NA; D: TRBD1; V: TRBV11-2; J: TRBJ2-7; DNA: TGTGCCAGCCACAGGACAGGGTCTTACGAGCAGTACTTC; CDR3: CASHRTGSYEQYF
size: NA; D: TRBD2; V: TRBV11-3; J: TRBJ2-1; DNA: TGTGCCAGCAGCATAGCGGGAGTAGGGAATGAGCAGTTCTTC; CDR3: CASSIAGVGNEQFF
size: NA; D: NA; V: TRBV19; J: TRBJ1-5; DNA: TGTGCCAGTAGTGGGAGGGTCAATCAGCCCCAGCATTTT; CDR3: CASSGRVNQPQHF
size: NA; D: NA; V: TRBV10-1; J: TRBJ2-1; DNA: TGCGCCAGCAGTGAGGATAGCGCCTACAATGAGCAGTTCTTC; CDR3: CASSEDSAYNEQFF
size: NA; D: TRBD1; V: TRBV5-1; J: TRBJ2-7; DNA: TGCGCCAGCAGCTTTGGGACAGGGATCCTCCACGAGCAGTACTTC; CDR3: CASSFGTGILHEQYF
size: NA; D: NA; V: TRBV9; J: TRBJ2-1; DNA: TGTGCCAGCAGCGTAGAGGGAGGTTACAATGAGCAGTTCTTC; CDR3: CASSVEGGYNEQFF